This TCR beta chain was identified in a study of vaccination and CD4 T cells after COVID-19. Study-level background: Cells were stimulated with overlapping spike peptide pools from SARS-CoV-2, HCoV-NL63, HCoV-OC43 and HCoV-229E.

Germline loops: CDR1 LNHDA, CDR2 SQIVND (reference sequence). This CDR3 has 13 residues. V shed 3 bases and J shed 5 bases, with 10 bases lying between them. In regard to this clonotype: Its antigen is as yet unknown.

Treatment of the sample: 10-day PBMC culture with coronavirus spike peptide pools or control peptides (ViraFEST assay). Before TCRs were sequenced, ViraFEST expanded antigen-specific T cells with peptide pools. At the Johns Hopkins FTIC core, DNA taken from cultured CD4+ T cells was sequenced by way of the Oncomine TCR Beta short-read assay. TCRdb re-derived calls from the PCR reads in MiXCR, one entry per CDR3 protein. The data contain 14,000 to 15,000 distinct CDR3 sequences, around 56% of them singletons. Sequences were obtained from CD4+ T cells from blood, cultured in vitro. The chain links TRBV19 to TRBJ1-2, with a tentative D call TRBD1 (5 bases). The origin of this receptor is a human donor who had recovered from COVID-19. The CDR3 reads CASSIGGKYGYTF. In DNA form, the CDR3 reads TGTGCCAGTAGTATCGGGGGAAAGTATGGCTACACCTTC.